This T cell receptor (beta chain) was recorded in a study of immune heterogeneity within non-small cell lung tumors. From germline, CDR1 is MNHEY and CDR2 SVGAGI. The CDR3 sequence is 14 residues long. The V end was cut by 2 bases, the J end by 2 bases, with 9 bases between. Bulk tumor genomic DNA, approximately 570 ng per sample, was the template. Doctors removed several biopsies from each primary tumor during surgery, keeping them far apart. Enrolled individuals presented with untreated, newly diagnosed non-small cell lung cancer and received curative surgery. Surgery with curative intent was being performed on the donors, who were newly diagnosed non-small cell lung cancer patients. Amplifying TCR beta CDR3 involved multiplex PCR carried out with 32 V and 13 J primers. From the multiplex PCR reads, TCRdb called clonotypes with MiXCR, one entry per CDR3 protein. Seen here are some 12,000 distinct CDR3 sequences, 25% to 30% observed once, and the top ten hold over 10%.

The receptor's source is a man over 45 with non-small cell lung cancer. The chain carries TRBV6-5 and TRBJ1-1; D not certain. Material for sequencing was lung tumor tissue. The CDR3 DNA follows: TGTGCCAGCAGTTACGGGCAGGTTAACACTGAAGCTTTCTTT. Encoded protein: CASSYGQVNTEAFF.